This entry lists 30 T cell receptor beta chains sequenced from one sample in a study of blood T cell repertoires in COVID-19. Repertoires were generated with immunoSEQ multiplex PCR, while TCRdb's copy carries only in-frame clones and drops some. The data hold around 150,000 clones, with less than 85% observed a single time. Sequencing used peripheral blood. The receptors come from a human donor with acute or convalescent COVID-19. The donor label of this sample is uncertain.

The V call is TRBV13, the J call TRBJ1-4; D is ambiguous. CDR1 and CDR2 from the germline V gene are PRHDT and FYEKMQ (reference sequence). The CDR3 sequence is 13 residues long. The germline V and J ends were trimmed by 2 bases and 10 bases, with 11 bases remaining between them. DNA for the CDR3: TGTGCCAGCAGCTTACAAAAGGCAGGAAAACTGTTTTTT. Protein: CASSLQKAGKLFF.

This clone was seen a handful of times. The J gene is TRBJ2-7, the V gene TRBV15; perhaps TRBD1 as D (6 bases). V was clipped by 0 bases and J by 7 bases, with 13 bases between them. The germline CDR1 and CDR2 sequences are LNHNV and YYDKDF (reference sequence). This CDR3 contains 14 residues. CDR3 sequence (DNA): TGTGCCACCAGCAGAGATTTCAGGGGCGGGGAGCAGTACTTC. It encodes CATSRDFRGGEQYF.

V gene TRBV10-3 combines with J gene TRBJ2-7, with D perhaps matching TRBD1 (6 bases). The CDR3 extends over 13 amino acids. V was shortened by 3 bases and J by 5 bases, with 11 bases between the two germline ends. CDR1 and CDR2 from the germline V gene are ENHRY and SYGVKD. Written as DNA, the CDR3 is TGTGCCATCAGTGATCAACAGGGCAACGAGCAGTACTTC. This gives the protein CAISDQQGNEQYF.

This chain connects TRBV11-3 to TRBJ2-1; the D gene is possibly TRBD2 (6 bases). Between the trimmed V and J ends, which lost 0 bases and 5 bases, there was a span of 11 bases. The CDR3 has 15 amino acids. Germline CDR1 reads SGHNT; CDR2 reads YENEEA. DNA of the CDR3: TGTGCCAGCAGCTTAGATTCGGGGGAAGACAATGAGCAGTTCTTC. Translating it yields CASSLDSGEDNEQFF.

The chain couples TRBV5-4 to TRBJ1-2; possible D gene TRBD1, 6 bases. This CDR3 contains 13 residues. Trimming pared 0 bases from V and 8 bases from J, leaving 11 bases between. CDR1 SGHNT and CDR2 YYREEE come from the germline V gene (reference sequence). CDR3 residues: CASSLVGTFGYTF. In DNA, the CDR3 is TGTGCCAGCAGCTTGGTGGGGACATTCGGCTACACCTTC.

The chain recombines TRBV3-1 (or the pseudogene TRBV3-2) with TRBJ1-1; 10 nucleotides line up with TRBD1. Trimming at V came to 3 bases and at J to 1 base, leaving 5 bases not matched to a gene. The CDR3 extends over 16 amino acids. Germline loops: CDR1 LGHDT, CDR2 YNNKEL (reference sequence). CDR3 sequence (DNA): TGTGCCAGCAGCCACCGGGACAGGGGAACGAACACTGAAGCTTTCTTT. This gives the protein CASSHRDRGTNTEAFF.

This clone was counted only a few times. V and J are TRBV3-1 (or the pseudogene TRBV3-2) and TRBJ1-2, with D uncertain. With 4 bases removed from V and 2 bases from J, the gap between germline ends came to 11 bases. In germline, CDR1 is LGHDT, CDR2 YNNKEL (reference sequence). This CDR3 contains 14 residues. The chain's CDR3 is CASSRAGNNYGYTF. The CDR3 nucleotides read TGTGCCAGCAGCCGAGCGGGGAACAACTATGGCTACACCTTC.

V and J are TRBV6-1 and TRBJ1-2; possibly TRBD1 for D (5 bases). The CDR3 contains 19 residues. The ends were cut back, 0 bases at V and 7 bases at J, with 27 bases in the middle. The V gene's germline CDR1 is MNHNS and CDR2 SASEGT. This chain's CDR3 is CASSEAGRGGPSRKRGYTF. Here the CDR3 DNA reads TGTGCCAGCAGTGAAGCGGGTCGGGGGGGACCCTCGAGAAAGCGTGGCTACACCTTC.

This rearrangement joins TRBV30 to TRBJ1-2, with 8 nucleotides matching TRBD1. After removal of 3 bases from V and 4 bases from J, the junction contained 4 bases not matched to a gene. CDR1 and CDR2 from the germline V gene are GTSNPN and SVGIG (reference sequence). There are 13 residues in the CDR3. The CDR3 coding sequence is TGTGCCTGGAGATCAGGGGGCTCCTATGGCTACACCTTC. Its translation: CAWRSGGSYGYTF.

The J gene is TRBJ2-1, the V gene TRBV11-3; 7 bases line up with TRBD1. Germline trimming cut 6 bases from V and 5 bases from J; bases unmatched to any gene: 1. CDR1 and CDR2 from the germline V gene are SGHNT and YENEEA. This CDR3 spans 12 amino acids. CDR3 amino acids: CASRGQNNEQFF. The CDR3 DNA sequence: TGTGCCAGCAGGGGACAGAACAATGAGCAGTTCTTC.

V gene TRBV7-9 combines with J gene TRBJ1-2; D is perhaps TRBD1 (5 bases). Germline CDR1 SEHNR, CDR2 FQNEAQ (reference sequence). V was pared by 8 bases and J by 8 bases, with 15 bases between. The CDR3 length is 12 residues. DNA for the CDR3: TGTGCCAGCGCCTGGGGGGGTAAAGGCTACACCTTC. It specifies CASAWGGKGYTF.

V and J are TRBV19 and TRBJ2-5, with TRBD1 as a possible D gene (5 bases). V was pared by 9 bases and J by 4 bases, with 18 bases between. Germline V CDR1 and CDR2: LNHDA, SQIVND (reference sequence). CDR3 size: 14 residues. The DNA of the CDR3 is TGTGCCAGCCGGTTTAAGGGGAAGGGAGAGACCCAGTACTTC. Translated, it gives CASRFKGKGETQYF. Variable domain in full (rest from reference TRBV19 and TRBJ2-5): DGGITQSPKYLFRKEGQNVTLSCEQNLNHDAMYWYRQDPGQGLRLIYYSQIVNDFQKGDIAEGYSVSREKKESFPLTVTSAQKNPTAFYLCASRFKGKGETQYFGPGTRLLVL.

CDR3 nucleotides: TGTGCCAGCAGCTTGTACCAGCCGGCGGGTGGCTACACCTTC. Translating gives CASSLYQPAGGYTF. V is TRBV5-8 and J is TRBJ1-2, with no clear D. V lost 1 base to trimming and J lost 7 bases, with 14 bases between them. CDR3 length: 14 residues. CDR1 and CDR2 from the germline V gene are SGHTS and YDEGEE.

V is TRBV7-3 and J is TRBJ2-7; D remains unclear. The germline gives CDR1 SGHTA, CDR2 FQGTGA. Trimming removed 0 bases from V and 5 bases from J, with 11 bases in between. This CDR3 contains 14 residues. CDR3 bases: TGTGCCAGCAGCTTAACCGGGTTGTCGCACGAGCAGTACTTC. Its protein product is CASSLTGLSHEQYF.

CDR3 sequence: CASSPRGGLRTEAFF. The CDR3 region has the DNA TGTGCCAGCAGTCCCCGGGGGGGGCTTCGCACTGAAGCTTTCTTT. The gene calls are TRBV27 and TRBJ1-1, with D perhaps matching TRBD1 (6 bases). V was clipped by 5 bases and J by 4 bases, with 17 bases between them. This CDR3 spans 15 amino acids. Germline CDR1 is MNHEY and CDR2 is SMNVEV (reference sequence).

Concerning this clone: The identical CDR3 is also encoded by other nucleotide sequences in the sample. The chain has TRBV19 and TRBJ2-7; weak D call: TRBD1 (6 bases). Germline V gene lookup returns CDR1 LNHDA and CDR2 SQIVND (reference sequence). CDR3 length equals 13 residues. Trimming took off 6 bases at V and 3 bases at J, with 12 bases between the two ends. DNA of the CDR3: TGTGCCAGTAGCCGACAGGATAGCTACGAGCAGTACTTC. Amino acid sequence: CASSRQDSYEQYF.

This chain connects TRBV27 to TRBJ2-3, with D unclear. V lost 6 bases and J lost 7, with 17 bases in between. Germline lookup yields CDR1 MNHEY and CDR2 SMNVEV (reference sequence). The CDR3 is made up of 14 amino acids. This CDR3 reads CASSSQRVRHTQYF. The CDR3 DNA follows: TGTGCCAGCAGCTCACAACGGGTTAGGCATACGCAGTATTTT.

This chain joins TRBV6-1 and TRBJ1-2, with 9 bases matching TRBD1. CDR3 length: 14 amino acids. Looked up from germline, CDR1 is MNHNS and CDR2 is SASEGT. Unmatched junction bases numbered 5, after V lost 1 base and J lost 8 bases. The CDR3 spells CASSEDRGLRGYTF. In DNA, the CDR3 is TGTGCCAGCAGTGAAGACAGGGGGCTAAGGGGCTACACCTTC.

The CDR3 nucleotides read TGCAGCGTTGCCCCTCAGGGGTACGAGCAGTACTTC. It encodes CSVAPQGYEQYF. V and J are TRBV29-1 and TRBJ2-7; possibly TRBD1 for D (6 bases). The CDR3 is 12 amino acids. Trimming shortened V by 4 bases and J by 4 bases, and 11 bases separated the two germline ends. Germline V gene data show CDR1 as SQVTM and CDR2 as ANQGSEA.

The chain is built from TRBV6-2 or TRBV6-3 and TRBJ1-1, with 7 bases fitting TRBD1. Germline-derived CDR1 and CDR2 are MNHEY and SVGEGT. The CDR3 contains 14 residues. The junction had 6 bases not matched to a gene; V was cut back by 2 bases and J by 6 bases. The CDR3 protein is CASSYKGQRSEAFF. Written as DNA, the CDR3 is TGTGCCAGCAGTTACAAGGGACAGCGATCTGAAGCTTTCTTT.

The count of this clone is one. The chain couples TRBV6-5 to TRBJ1-4, with a weak D call TRBD1 (6 bases). V lost 4 bases to trimming and J lost 7 bases, with 16 bases between them. Germline V gives CDR1 MNHEY, CDR2 SVGAGI. The CDR3 has 15 residues. Here the CDR3 reads CASSFYGGAGEKLFF. The CDR3 DNA is TGTGCCAGCAGTTTCTATGGGGGCGCGGGTGAAAAACTGTTTTTT.

V is TRBV19 and J is TRBJ1-5; 8 bases agree with TRBD1. The CDR3 consists of 16 residues. V shed 9 bases, J shed 0 bases, and the junction held 10 bases outside the gene matches. Per germline, CDR1 LNHDA and CDR2 SQIVND (reference sequence). Here the CDR3 DNA reads TGTGCCAGCAGCGACAGGGGTCCCTATAGCAATCAGCCCCAGCATTTT. This codes for CASSDRGPYSNQPQHF.

The chain carries TRBV11-3 and TRBJ2-2; D not resolved. The CDR3 contains 12 residues. V gave up 5 bases and J gave up 1 base, with 2 bases separating them. Germline lookup yields CDR1 SGHNT and CDR2 YENEEA. The CDR3 reads CASSLNTGELFF. The CDR3 DNA sequence: TGTGCCAGCAGCCTGAACACCGGGGAGCTGTTTTTT.

The chain uses TRBV28 and TRBJ1-1; D call uncertain. Germline V CDR1 and CDR2: MDHEN, SYDVKM. V was cut by 2 bases and J by 1 base, with 8 bases left in between. This CDR3 spans 14 amino acids. CDR3 region: CASSLILRNTEAFF. The CDR3 DNA reads as TGTGCCAGCAGTTTAATACTGCGGAACACTGAAGCTTTCTTT.

The rearrangement uses TRBV5-1 and TRBJ1-1; possibly TRBD1 for D (5 bases). V lost 0 bases to trimming and J lost 5 bases, with 14 bases between them. This CDR3 comprises 15 residues. Germline loops: CDR1 SGHRS, CDR2 YFSETQ. Here the CDR3 DNA reads TGCGCCAGCAGCTTGGAGAAGGGGAGGAAAACTGAAGCTTTCTTT. Its protein product is CASSLEKGRKTEAFF.

The chain recombines TRBV7-2 with TRBJ2-1, with 10 bases lining up with TRBD1. CDR1 is SGHTA and CDR2 is FQGNSA in the germline V gene. The CDR3 is 16 residues long. V shed 4 bases and J 7 bases; nucleotides not matched to a gene: 10. The CDR3 loop is CASSSTTGTGDNEQFF. Written as DNA, the CDR3 is TGTGCCAGCAGCTCGACAACCGGGACAGGGGATAATGAGCAGTTCTTC.

The rearrangement links TRBV18 to TRBJ2-3, with TRBD2 identical over 9 bases. Germline CDR1 KGHSH, CDR2 LQKENI. The CDR3 is made up of 16 amino acids. V lost 4 bases and J lost 3; bases outside the gene matches: 8. The CDR3 nucleotides read TGTGCCAGCTCACGAAGCGGGGGGAGGGGGACAGATACGCAGTATTTT. Residues: CASSRSGGRGTDTQYF.

V gene TRBV27 combines with J gene TRBJ1-1; D perhaps matches TRBD1 (6 bases). The length of the CDR3 is 15 residues. V was clipped by 4 bases and J by 0 bases, with 12 bases between them. Germline CDR1 is MNHEY and CDR2 is SMNVEV (reference sequence). The CDR3 here is CASSSHRVLNTEAFF. The DNA for the CDR3 is TGTGCCAGCAGTTCTCACAGGGTGTTGAACACTGAAGCTTTCTTT.

V and J are TRBV5-1 and TRBJ2-3; maybe TRBD2 (6 bases). The CDR3 extends over 13 amino acids. Between the trimmed V and J ends, which lost 1 base and 6 bases, there was a span of 9 bases. Germline V gives CDR1 SGHRS, CDR2 YFSETQ. CDR3 coding DNA: TGCGCCAGCAGCTTGAACCGGGGGGATACGCAGTATTTT. Amino acid sequence: CASSLNRGDTQYF.

Comment on this clone: The same CDR3 can be traced to other DNA sequences in this sample. This chain uses TRBV6-5 with TRBJ1-5; TRBD1 is a possible D gene (6 bases). CDR3 length: 14 amino acids. Germline V lookup: CDR1 MNHEY, CDR2 SVGAGI. The germline V and J ends were trimmed by 5 bases and 1 base, with 9 bases remaining between them. CDR3 residues: CASSPDRSNQPQHF. The CDR3 DNA reads TGTGCCAGCAGTCCTGACAGGAGCAATCAGCCCCAGCATTTT.